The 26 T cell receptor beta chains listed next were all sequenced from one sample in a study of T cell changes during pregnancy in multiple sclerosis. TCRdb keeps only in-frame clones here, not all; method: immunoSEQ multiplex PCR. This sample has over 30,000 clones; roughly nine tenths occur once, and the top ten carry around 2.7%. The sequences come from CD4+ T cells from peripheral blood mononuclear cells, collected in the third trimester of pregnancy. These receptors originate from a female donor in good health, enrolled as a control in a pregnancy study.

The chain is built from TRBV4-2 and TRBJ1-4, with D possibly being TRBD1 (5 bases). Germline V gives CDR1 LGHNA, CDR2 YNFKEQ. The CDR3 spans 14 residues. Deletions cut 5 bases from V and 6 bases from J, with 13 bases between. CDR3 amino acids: CASSAWGGYEKLFF. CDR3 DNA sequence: TGTGCCAGCAGCGCCTGGGGGGGATATGAAAAACTGTTTTTT.

CDR3 in DNA: TGCGCCAGCGGACAGGGGAGGTCCTATAATTCACCCCTCCACTTT. This translates into CASGQGRSYNSPLHF. J is TRBJ1-6 and V is TRBV5-1; 9 nucleotides align to TRBD1. Germline trimming cut 7 bases from V and 1 base from J; bases unmatched to any gene: 3. The length of the CDR3 is 15 residues. Germline V CDR1 and CDR2: SGHRS, YFSETQ.

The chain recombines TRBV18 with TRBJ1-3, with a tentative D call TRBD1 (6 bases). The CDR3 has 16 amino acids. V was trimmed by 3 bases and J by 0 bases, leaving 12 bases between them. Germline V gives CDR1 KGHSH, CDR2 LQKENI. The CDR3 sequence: CASSPPDSLSGNTIYF. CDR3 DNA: TGTGCCAGCTCACCCCCGGACAGCCTCTCTGGAAACACCATATATTTT.

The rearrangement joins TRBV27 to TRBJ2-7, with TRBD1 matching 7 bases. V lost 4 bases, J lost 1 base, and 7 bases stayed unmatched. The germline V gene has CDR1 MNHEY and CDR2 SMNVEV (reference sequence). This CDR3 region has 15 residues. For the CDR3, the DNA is TGTGCCAGCAGTTCAGGGGGTATGATTTCCTACGAGCAGTACTTC. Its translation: CASSSGGMISYEQYF.

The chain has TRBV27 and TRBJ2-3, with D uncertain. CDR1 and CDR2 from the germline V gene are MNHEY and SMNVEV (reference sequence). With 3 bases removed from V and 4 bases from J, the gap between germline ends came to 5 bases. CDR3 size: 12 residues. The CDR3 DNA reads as TGTGCCAGCAGTTTTATCGCAGATACGCAGTATTTT. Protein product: CASSFIADTQYF.

The CDR3 region is CASSEHGGQPQHF. The CDR3, as DNA: TGTGCCAGCAGTGAACACGGGGGGCAGCCCCAGCATTTT. The chain carries TRBV6-1 and TRBJ1-5, with D perhaps TRBD1 (5 bases). Germline CDR1 and CDR2: MNHNS and SASEGT. Trimming took 2 bases from V and 7 from J, leaving 9 bases between them. The CDR3 length is 13 residues.

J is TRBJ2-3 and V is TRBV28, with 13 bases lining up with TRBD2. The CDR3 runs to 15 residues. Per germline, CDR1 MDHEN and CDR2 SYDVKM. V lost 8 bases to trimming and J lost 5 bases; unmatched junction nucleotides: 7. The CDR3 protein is CASRTSGRRLDTQYF. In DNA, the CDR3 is TGTGCCAGCCGGACTAGCGGGAGAAGGCTAGATACGCAGTATTTT.

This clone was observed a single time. CDR3 sequence reads: CASSLVFEQYF. CDR3 nucleotides: TGTGCCAGCAGCTTAGTCTTCGAGCAGTACTTC. V usage is TRBV11-2 and J usage is TRBJ2-7; the D is unclear. Trimming took off 1 base at V and 6 bases at J, with 4 bases between the two ends. The CDR3 runs to 11 residues. Germline CDR1 is SGHAT and CDR2 is FQNNGV.

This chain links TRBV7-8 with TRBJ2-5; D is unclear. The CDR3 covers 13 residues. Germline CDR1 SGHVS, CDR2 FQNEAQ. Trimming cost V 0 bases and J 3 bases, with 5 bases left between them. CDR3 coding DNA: TGTGCCAGCAGCTTAGCTCTAAAAGAGACCCAGTACTTC. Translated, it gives CASSLALKETQYF.

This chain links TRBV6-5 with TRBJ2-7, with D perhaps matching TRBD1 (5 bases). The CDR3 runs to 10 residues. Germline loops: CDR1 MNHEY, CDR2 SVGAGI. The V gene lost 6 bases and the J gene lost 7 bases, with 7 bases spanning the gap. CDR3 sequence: CASRGQEQYF. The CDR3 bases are TGTGCCAGCAGGGGGCAAGAGCAGTACTTC.

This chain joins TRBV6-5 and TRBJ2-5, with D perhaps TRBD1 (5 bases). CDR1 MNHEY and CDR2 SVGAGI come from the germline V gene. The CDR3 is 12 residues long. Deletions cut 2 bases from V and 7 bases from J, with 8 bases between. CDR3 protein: CASSYRQGTQYF. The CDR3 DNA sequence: TGTGCCAGCAGTTACCGGCAGGGGACCCAGTACTTC.

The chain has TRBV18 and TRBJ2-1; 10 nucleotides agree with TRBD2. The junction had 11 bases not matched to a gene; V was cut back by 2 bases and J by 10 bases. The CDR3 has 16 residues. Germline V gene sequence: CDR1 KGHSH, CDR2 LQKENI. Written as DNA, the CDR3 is TGTGCCAGCTCACCAGGCCAGCGGGAGGGGTCATGGGAGCAGTTCTTC. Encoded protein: CASSPGQREGSWEQFF.

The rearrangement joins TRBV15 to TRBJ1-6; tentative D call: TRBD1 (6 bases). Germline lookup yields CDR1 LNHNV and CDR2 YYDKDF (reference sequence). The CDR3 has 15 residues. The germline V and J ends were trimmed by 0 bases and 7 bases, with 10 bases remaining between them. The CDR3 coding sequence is TGTGCCACCAGCAGAGATGGACAGACGAATTCACCCCTCCACTTT. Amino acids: CATSRDGQTNSPLHF.

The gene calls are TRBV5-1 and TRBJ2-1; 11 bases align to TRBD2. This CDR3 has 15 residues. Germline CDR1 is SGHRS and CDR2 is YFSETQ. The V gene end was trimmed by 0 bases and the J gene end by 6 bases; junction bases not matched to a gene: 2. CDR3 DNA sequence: TGCGCCAGCAGCTTGGCTAGCGGGGGGACCAATGAGCAGTTCTTC. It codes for CASSLASGGTNEQFF.

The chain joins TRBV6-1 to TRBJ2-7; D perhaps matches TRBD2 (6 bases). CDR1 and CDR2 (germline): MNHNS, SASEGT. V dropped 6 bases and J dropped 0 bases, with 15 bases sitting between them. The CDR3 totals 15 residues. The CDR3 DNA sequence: TGTGCCAGCAGCCTGGCTGCGGGGTACTCCTACGAGCAGTACTTC. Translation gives CASSLAAGYSYEQYF.

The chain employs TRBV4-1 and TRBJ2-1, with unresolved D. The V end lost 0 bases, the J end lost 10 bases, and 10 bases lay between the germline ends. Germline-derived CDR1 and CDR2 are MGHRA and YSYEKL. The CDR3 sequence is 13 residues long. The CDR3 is CASSQEVYGEQFF. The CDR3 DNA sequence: TGCGCCAGCAGCCAAGAGGTTTACGGGGAGCAGTTCTTC.

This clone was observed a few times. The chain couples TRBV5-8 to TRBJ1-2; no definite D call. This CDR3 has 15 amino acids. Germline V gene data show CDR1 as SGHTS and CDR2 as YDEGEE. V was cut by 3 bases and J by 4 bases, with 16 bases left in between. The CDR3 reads CASSSPGGAGYGYTF. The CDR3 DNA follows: TGTGCCAGCAGCTCCCCGGGTGGAGCTGGCTATGGCTACACCTTC.

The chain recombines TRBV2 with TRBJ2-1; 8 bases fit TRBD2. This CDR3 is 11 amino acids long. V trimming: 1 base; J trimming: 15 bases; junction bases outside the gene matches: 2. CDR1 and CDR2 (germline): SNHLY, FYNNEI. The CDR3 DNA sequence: TGTGCCAGCAGTGAAGGACTAGCGACGTTCTTC. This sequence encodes CASSEGLATFF.

CDR3 in amino acids: CASSFRQESYEQYF. The CDR3, as DNA: TGTGCCAGCAGCTTCCGACAGGAGTCCTACGAGCAGTACTTC. The chain joins TRBV5-4 to TRBJ2-5; maybe TRBD1 (6 bases). The J call could be wrong; TRBJ2-7 is a better fit for the DNA end. The CDR3 is made up of 14 amino acids. The germline CDR1 and CDR2 sequences are SGHNT and YYREEE (reference sequence).

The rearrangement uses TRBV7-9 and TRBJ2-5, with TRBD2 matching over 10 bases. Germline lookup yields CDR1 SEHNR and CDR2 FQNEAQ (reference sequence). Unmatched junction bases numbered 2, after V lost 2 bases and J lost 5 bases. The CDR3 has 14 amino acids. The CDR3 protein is CASSLLAGGETQYF. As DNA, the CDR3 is TGTGCCAGCAGCTTATTAGCGGGAGGTGAGACCCAGTACTTC. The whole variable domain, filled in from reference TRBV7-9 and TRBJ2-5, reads DTGVSQNPRHKITKRGQNVTFRCDPISEHNRLYWYRQTLGQGPEFLTYFQNEAQLEKSRLLSDRFSAERPKGSFSTLEIQRTEQGDSAMYLCASSLLAGGETQYFGPGTRLLVL.

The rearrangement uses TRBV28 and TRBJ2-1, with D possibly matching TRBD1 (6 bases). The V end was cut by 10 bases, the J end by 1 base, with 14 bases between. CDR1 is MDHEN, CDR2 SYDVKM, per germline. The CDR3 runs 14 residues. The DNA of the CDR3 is TGTGCCAACTCGGACAGTTTGTCCTACAATGAGCAGTTCTTC. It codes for CANSDSLSYNEQFF. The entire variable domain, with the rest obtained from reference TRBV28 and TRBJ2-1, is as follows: DVKVTQSSRYLVKRTGEKVFLECVQDMDHENMFWYRQDPGLGLRLIYFSYDVKMKEKGDIPEGYSVSREKKERFSLILESASTNQTSMYLCANSDSLSYNEQFFGPGTRLTVL.

CDR3 in amino acids: CASSQGPGVQPQHF. CDR3 in DNA: TGCGCCAGCAGCCAAGGGCCAGGGGTTCAGCCCCAGCATTTT. The chain combines TRBV4-3 with TRBJ1-5; D may be TRBD1 (6 bases). This CDR3 is built from 14 residues. Germline V lookup: CDR1 LGHNA, CDR2 YSLEER. Trimming took 1 base from V and 6 from J, leaving 10 bases between them.

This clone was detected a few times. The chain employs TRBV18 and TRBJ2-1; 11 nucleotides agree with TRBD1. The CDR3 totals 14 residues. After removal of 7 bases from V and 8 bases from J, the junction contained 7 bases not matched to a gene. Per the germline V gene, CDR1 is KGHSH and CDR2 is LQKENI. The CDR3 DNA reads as TGTGCCAGCTTCCGGGACAGGGGGTTCGATGAGCAGTTCTTC. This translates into CASFRDRGFDEQFF.

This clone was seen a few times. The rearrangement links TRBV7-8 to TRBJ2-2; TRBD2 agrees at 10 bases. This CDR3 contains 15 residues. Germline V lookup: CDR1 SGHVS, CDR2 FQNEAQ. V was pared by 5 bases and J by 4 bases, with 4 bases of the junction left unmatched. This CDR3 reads CASSHSGGTTGELFF. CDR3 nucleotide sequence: TGTGCCAGCAGCCATAGCGGGGGGACCACCGGGGAGCTGTTTTTT.

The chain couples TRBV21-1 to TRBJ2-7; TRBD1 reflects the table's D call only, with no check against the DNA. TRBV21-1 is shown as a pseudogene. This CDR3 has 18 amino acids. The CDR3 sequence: CASSNDLYRQGVTYEQYF. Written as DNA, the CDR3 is TGTGCCAGCAGCAACGACCTATATCGACAGGGGGTTACCTACGAGCAGTACTTC.

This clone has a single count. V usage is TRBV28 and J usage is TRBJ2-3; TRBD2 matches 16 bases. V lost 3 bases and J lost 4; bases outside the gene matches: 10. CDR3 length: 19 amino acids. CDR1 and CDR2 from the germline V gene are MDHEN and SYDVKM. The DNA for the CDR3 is TGTGCCAGCAGTTTGCCGGGACTAGCGGGAGGGAAGGGAGCAGATACGCAGTATTTT. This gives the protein CASSLPGLAGGKGADTQYF.